This TCR beta chain stems from a study of cytomegalovirus exposure and HLA in healthy donors (dated by TCRdb to 2016 to 2017). About the investigation overall: According to a later analysis, one platform produced both the roughly 120 validation repertoires and the 700 or so repertoires of the first cohort. The aim of the study was to test whether cataloging public T cell receptors could identify signatures of past pathogen exposure. A separate validation cohort of roughly 130 different subjects was used in addition to the roughly 620-subject first cohort. To predict cytomegalovirus infection status, the study brought together high-throughput TCR immunosequencing, statistical association of individual TCRs with disease status, and machine learning. What the research found in general, with its limitations: A total of 150 or so TCR beta chains were listed by the study as associated with cytomegalovirus. Across donors, most TCR sequences were observed very rarely, whereas some public TCRs were present in many individuals. Cytomegalovirus status was reported to be diagnosed by the classifier with high specificity and sensitivity in both the original and validation cohorts. According to the authors, the approach could potentially be generalized to other disease states and immunological phenotypes. A later analysis found that TCRs clustered in the first cohort also tended to co-occur in the roughly 120 validation repertoires, with 90% to 95% of cluster scores above 0. A later analysis lacked HLA typing for the validation cohort, so it scored co-occurrence in that cohort across all 110 or so repertoires. A few of the identified cytomegalovirus-associated TCR beta chains were confirmed in vitro to be specific for cytomegalovirus antigens.

Libraries were built with the immunoSEQ multiplex PCR assay. The study's own analysis went as follows. To diagnose cytomegalovirus status from the catalog of TCR beta chain sequences, a statistical classification framework was built. In TCRdb, the immuneACCESS table is reduced to in-frame sequences with V and J assigned. These tables do not hold every clone; where another copy was compared, an unresolved V gene accounts for under half, and the others remain unexplained. V, J and clone size were drawn from that table, and D and trimming were deduced from the DNA. The sample yields approximately 300,000 clones; around 87% were counted once. The ten largest account for about 1.2% of the sample. Remarks on this clone: Its antigen target is currently unknown. Per-base quality was not reported, and no clone a single base away is much larger than it.

The donors were included in the validation cohort of some 110 subjects, a group kept apart from the roughly 730-subject first cohort. Material for sequencing was PBMCs. This TCR derives from a woman aged 30 to 39 in good health and CMV-seropositive.

The CDR3 region reads CASSPRTGTTEAFF. The nucleotide sequence reads as follows: TGCGCCAGCAGCCCGAGGACAGGGACCACTGAAGCTTTCTTT. This sequence uses TRBV5-1 and TRBJ1-1, with TRBD1 matching 8 junction bases. Per the germline V gene, SGHRS is the CDR1 and YFSETQ is the CDR2. The CDR3 runs 14 amino acids, cysteine and phenylalanine included. The read is trimmed to its CDR3 DNA, 42 bases read in frame from base 1. Clipping removes 4 bases from V and 4 bases from J, with 6 as the unmatched junction base count.